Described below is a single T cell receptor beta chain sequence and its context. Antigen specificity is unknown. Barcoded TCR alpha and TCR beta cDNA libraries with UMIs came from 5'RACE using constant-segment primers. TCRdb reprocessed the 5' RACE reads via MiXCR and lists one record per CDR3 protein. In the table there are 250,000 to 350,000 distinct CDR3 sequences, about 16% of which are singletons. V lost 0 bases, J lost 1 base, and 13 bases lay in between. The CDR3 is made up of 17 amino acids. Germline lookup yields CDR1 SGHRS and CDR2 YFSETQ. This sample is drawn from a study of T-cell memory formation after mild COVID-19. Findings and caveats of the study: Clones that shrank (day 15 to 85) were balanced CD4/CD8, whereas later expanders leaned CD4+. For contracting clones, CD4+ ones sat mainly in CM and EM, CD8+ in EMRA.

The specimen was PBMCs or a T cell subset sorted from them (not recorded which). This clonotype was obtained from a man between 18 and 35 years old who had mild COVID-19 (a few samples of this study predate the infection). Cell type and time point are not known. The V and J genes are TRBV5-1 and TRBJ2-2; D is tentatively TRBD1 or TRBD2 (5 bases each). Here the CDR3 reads CASSLEAGTLNTGELFF. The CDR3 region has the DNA TGCGCCAGCAGCTTGGAGGCCGGGACCCTGAACACCGGGGAGCTGTTTTTT.